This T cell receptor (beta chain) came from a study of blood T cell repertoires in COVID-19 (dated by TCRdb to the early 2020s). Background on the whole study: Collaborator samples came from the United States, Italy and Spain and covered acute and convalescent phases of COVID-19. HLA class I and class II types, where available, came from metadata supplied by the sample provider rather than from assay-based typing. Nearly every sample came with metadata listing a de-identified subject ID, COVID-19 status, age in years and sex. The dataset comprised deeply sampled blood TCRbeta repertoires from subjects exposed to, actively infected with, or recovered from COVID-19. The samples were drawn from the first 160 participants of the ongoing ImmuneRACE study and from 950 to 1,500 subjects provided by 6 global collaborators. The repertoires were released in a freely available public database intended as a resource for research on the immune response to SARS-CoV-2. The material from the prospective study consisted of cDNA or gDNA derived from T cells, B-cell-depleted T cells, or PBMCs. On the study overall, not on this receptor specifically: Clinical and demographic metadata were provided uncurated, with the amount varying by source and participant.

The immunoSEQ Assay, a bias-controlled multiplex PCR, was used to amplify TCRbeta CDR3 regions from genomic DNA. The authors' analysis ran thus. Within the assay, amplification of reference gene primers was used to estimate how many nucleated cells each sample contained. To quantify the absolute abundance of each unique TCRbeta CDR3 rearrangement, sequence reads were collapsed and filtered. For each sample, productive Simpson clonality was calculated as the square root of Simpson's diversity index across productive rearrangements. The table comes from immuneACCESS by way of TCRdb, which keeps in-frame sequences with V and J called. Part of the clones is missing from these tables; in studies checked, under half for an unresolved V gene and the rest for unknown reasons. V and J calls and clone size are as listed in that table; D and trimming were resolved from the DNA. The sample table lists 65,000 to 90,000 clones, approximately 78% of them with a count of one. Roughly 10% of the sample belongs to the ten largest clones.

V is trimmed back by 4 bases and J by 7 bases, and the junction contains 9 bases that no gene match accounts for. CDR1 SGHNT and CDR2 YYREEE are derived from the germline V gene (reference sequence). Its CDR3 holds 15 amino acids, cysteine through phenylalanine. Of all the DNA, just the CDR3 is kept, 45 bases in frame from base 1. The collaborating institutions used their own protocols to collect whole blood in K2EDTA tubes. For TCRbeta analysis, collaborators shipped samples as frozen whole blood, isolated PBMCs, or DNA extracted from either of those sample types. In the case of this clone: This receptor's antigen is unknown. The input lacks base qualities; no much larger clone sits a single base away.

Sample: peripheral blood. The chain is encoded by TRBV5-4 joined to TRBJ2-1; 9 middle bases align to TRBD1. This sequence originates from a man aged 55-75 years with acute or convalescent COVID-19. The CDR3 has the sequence CASSPGQGRSNEQFF. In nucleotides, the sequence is TGTGCCAGCAGCCCTGGACAGGGGAGGTCAAATGAGCAGTTCTTC.